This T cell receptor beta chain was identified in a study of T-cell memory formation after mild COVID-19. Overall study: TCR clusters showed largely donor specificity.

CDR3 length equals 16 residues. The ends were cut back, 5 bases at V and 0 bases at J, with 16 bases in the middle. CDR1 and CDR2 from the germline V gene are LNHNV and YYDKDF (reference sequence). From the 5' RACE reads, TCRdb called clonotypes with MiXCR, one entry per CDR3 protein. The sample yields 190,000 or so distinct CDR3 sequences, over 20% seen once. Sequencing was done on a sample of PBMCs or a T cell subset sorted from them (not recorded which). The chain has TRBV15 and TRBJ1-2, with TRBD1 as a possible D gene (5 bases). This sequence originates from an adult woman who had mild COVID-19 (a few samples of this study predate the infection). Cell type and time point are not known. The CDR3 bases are TGTGCCACCAGCCCCTCATCAGGGCGAACTAACTATGGCTACACCTTC. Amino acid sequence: CATSPSSGRTNYGYTF.